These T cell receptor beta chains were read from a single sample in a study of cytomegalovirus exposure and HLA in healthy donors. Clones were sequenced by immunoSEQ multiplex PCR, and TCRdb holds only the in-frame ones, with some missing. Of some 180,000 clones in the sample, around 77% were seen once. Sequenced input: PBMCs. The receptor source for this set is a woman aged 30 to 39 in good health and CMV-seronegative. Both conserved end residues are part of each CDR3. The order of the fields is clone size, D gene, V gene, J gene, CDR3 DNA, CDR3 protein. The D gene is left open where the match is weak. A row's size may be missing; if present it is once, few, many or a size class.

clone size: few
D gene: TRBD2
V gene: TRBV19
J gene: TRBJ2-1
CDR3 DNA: TGTGCCAGTAGTCTCTTGGGGTTCGGGAGGAGCTCCTACAATGAGCAGTTCTTC
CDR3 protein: CASSLLGFGRSSYNEQFF

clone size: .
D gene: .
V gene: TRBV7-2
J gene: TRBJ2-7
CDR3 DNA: TGTGCCAGCAGCTTCGGCCAGGGACACTACGAGCAGTACTTC
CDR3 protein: CASSFGQGHYEQYF

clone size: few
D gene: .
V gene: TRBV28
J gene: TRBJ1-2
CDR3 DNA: TGTGCCAGCAGCACTACTACCACAGGGTTAAATGGCTACACCTTC
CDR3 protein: CASSTTTTGLNGYTF

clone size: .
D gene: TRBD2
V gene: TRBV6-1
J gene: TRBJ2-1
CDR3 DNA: TGTGCCAGCAGTGAAAGCCCTAGCGGGAAGTGGGATGAGCAGTTCTTC
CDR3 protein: CASSESPSGKWDEQFF

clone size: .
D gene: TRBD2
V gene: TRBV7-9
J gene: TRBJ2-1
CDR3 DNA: TGTGCCAGCAGCATACCCTTAGCGGGGGCCTCCTCTATTGAGCAGTTCTTC
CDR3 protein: CASSIPLAGASSIEQFF

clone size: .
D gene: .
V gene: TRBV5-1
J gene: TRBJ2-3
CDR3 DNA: TGCGCCAGCAGCTTTCTGAGGACAGATACGCAGTATTTT
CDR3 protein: CASSFLRTDTQYF

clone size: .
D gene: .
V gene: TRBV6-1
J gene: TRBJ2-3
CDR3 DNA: TGTGCCAGCAGTGCGTTCGGGGATACGCAGTATTTT
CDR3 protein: CASSAFGDTQYF

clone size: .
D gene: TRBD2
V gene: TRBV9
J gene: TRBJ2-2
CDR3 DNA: TGTGCCAGCAGCGCGGGACTAGCGGGGAGCGACGGGGAGCTGTTTTTT
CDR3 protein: CASSAGLAGSDGELFF

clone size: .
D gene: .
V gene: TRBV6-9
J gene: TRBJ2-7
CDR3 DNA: TGTACTCGGCGGGGCAGGGCCCTTAAGGACGAGCAGTACTTC
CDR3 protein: CTRRGRALKDEQYF

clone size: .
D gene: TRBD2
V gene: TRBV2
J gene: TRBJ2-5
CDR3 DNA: TGTGCCAGCAGTGAGGAGCTAGCGGGAGAGGAGACCCAGTACTTC
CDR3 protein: CASSEELAGEETQYF

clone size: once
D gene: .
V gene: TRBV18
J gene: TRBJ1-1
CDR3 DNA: TGTGCCAGCTCACCACGGGAGGCACCGGACACTGAAGCTTTCTTT
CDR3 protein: CASSPREAPDTEAFF

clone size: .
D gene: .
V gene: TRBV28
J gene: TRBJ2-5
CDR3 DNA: TGTGCCAGCAGTTTGGGGGTAGCGGAATATACCTACCAAGAGACCCAGTACTTC
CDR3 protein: CASSLGVAEYTYQETQYF

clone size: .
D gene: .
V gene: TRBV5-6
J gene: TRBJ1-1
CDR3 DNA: TGTGCCAGCAGCTTGGACTATTACACTGAAGCTTTCTTT
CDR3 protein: CASSLDYYTEAFF

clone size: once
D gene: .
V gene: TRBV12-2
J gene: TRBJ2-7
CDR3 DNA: TGTGCAAGTCGCTTTAGTGGGACTAGGACCTACGAGCAGTACTTC
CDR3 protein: CASRFSGTRTYEQYF

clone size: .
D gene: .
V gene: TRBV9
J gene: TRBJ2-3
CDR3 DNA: TGTGCCAGCAGCCAACCTTTCGGGGGGCACACAGATACGCAGTATTTT
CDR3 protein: CASSQPFGGHTDTQYF

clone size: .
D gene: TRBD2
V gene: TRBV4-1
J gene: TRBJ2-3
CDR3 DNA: TGCGCCAGCAGCCATATGACTAGCTCAGCCACAGATACGCAGTATTTT
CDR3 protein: CASSHMTSSATDTQYF

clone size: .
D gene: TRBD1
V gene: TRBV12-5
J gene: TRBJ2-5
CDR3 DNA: TGTGCTAGTGGCCCCGGACAGGGGAATTTTCAAGAGACCCAGTACTTC
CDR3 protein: CASGPGQGNFQETQYF

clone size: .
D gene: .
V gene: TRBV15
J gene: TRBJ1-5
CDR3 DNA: TGTGCCACCAGCAGAGTTGGGTGGCTCGAGGCCCAGCATTTT
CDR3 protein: CATSRVGWLEAQHF

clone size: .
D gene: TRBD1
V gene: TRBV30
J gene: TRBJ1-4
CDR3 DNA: TGTGCCTGGGGACAGGTCTGGGAAAAACTGTTTTTT
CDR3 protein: CAWGQVWEKLFF

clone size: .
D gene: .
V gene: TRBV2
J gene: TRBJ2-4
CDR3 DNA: TGTGCCAGCATTGGCTTGTTAAACATTCAGTACTTC
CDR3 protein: CASIGLLNIQYF

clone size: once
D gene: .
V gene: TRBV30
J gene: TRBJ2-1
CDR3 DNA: TGTGCCTGGAGCCTACAAGCGGATGAGCAGTTCTTC
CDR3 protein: CAWSLQADEQFF

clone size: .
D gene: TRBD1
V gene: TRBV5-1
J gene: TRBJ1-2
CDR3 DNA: TGCGCCAGCAGCTTGTTCGGACAGGAAACGTCGGACTATGGCTACACCTTC
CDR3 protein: CASSLFGQETSDYGYTF

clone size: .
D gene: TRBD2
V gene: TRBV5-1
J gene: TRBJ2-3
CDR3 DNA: TGCGCCAGCAGCACCCGACTAGCGGGTAACACAGATACGCAGTATTTT
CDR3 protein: CASSTRLAGNTDTQYF

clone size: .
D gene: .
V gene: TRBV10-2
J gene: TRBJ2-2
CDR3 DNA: TGCGCCAGCAGTGTTGGCCAGGATGAAACCGGGGAGCTGTTTTTT
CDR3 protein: CASSVGQDETGELFF

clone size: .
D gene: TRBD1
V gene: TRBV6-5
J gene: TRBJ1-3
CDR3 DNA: TGTGCCAGCACCCCCAGGGGGAATGGAAACACCATATATTTT
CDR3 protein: CASTPRGNGNTIYF

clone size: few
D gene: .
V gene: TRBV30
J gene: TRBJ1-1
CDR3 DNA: TGTGCCTGGAGTCGTAACACTGAAGCTTTCTTT
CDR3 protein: CAWSRNTEAFF

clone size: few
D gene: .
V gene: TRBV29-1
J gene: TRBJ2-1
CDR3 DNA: TGCAGCGTTGTTGGTGCAGGGGTGACGAATGAGCAGTTCTTC
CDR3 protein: CSVVGAGVTNEQFF

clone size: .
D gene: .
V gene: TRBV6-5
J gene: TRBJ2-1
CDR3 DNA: TGTGCCAGCAGTTACTCGTCAGGAGACAGTGAGCAGTTCTTC
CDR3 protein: CASSYSSGDSEQFF

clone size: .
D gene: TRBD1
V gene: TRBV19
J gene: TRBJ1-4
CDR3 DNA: TGTGCCAGTAGTATTGGAGGGGGCGCAACTAATGAAAAACTGTTTTTT
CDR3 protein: CASSIGGGATNEKLFF

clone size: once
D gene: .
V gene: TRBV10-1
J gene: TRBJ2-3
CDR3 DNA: TGCGCCAGCAGTCACGGGGGTAGCGCAGATACGCAGTATTTT
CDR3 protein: CASSHGGSADTQYF

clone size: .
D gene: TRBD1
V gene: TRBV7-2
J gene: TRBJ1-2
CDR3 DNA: TGTGCCAGCAGCTGGCGGGGGGACAGGGGCCCCTATGGTGGCTACACCTTC
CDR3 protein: CASSWRGDRGPYGGYTF

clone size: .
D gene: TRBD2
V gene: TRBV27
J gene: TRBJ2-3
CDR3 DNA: TGTGCCAGCAGTTTAATAGCGGGAGGGGGTGGCACAGATACGCAGTATTTT
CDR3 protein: CASSLIAGGGGTDTQYF

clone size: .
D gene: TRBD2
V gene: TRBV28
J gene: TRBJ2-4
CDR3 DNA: TGTGCCAGCAGTTTAGTCCCTAGCGGAGGCCCAAAGGACATTCAGTACTTC
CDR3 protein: CASSLVPSGGPKDIQYF

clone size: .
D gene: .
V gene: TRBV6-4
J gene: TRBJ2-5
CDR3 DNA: TGTGCCAGCAGTGACCCTGGGACTCGCGAGACCCAGTACTTC
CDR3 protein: CASSDPGTRETQYF

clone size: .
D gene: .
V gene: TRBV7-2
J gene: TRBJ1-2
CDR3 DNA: TGTGCCAGCAGCTTAGGACATACCAACTATGGCTACACCTTC
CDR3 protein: CASSLGHTNYGYTF

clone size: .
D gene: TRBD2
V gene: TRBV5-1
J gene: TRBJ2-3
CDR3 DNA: TGCGCCAGCAGCTTGGCCCGGACTAGCGGGAATTTTCGCACAGATACGCAGTATTTT
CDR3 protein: CASSLARTSGNFRTDTQYF

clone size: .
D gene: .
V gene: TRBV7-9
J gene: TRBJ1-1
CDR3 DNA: TGTGCCAGCAGCCGAAACCAGAGGGCCTGGGGGAACACTGAAGCTTTCTTT
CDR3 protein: CASSRNQRAWGNTEAFF

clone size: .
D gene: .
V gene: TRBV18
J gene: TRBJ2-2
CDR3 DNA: TGTGCCAGCTCACTTAATCAAGACTACACCGGGGAGCTGTTTTTT
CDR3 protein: CASSLNQDYTGELFF

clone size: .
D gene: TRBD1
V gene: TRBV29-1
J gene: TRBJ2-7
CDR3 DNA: TGCAGCGTCGCGACAGGGGTCCACTACGAGCAGTACTTC
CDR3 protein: CSVATGVHYEQYF

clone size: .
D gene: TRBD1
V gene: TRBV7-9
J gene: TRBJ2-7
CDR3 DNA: TGTGCCAGCAGCTCGGACAGGGGTCTCTCCTACGAGCAGTACTTC
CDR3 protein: CASSSDRGLSYEQYF

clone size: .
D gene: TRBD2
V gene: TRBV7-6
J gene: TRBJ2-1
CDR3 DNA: TGTGCCAGCAACCTAGCGGGGGGTACGGATGAGCAGTTCTTC
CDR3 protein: CASNLAGGTDEQFF

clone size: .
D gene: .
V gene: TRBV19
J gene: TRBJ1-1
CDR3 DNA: TGTGCCAGTAGTAGGGGGCGGTACACTGAAGCTTTCTTT
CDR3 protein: CASSRGRYTEAFF

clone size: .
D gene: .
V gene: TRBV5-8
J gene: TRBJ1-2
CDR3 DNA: TGTGCCAGCAGTTCCGTCGGACATATAGGAAGCGGCTACACCTTC
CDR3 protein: CASSSVGHIGSGYTF

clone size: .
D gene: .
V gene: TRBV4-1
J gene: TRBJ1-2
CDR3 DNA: TGCGCCAGCAGCCAAGATTCCCAGTTCTATGGCTACACCTTC
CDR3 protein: CASSQDSQFYGYTF

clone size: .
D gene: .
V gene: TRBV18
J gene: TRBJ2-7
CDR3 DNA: TGTGCCAGCTCACGTCAGACCGACAGTTTGTCGACCTACGAGCAGTACTTC
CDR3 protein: CASSRQTDSLSTYEQYF

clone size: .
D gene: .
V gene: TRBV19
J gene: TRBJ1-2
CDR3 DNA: TGTGCCAGTAGTATAACGTCGGCTAACTATGGCTACACCTTC
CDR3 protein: CASSITSANYGYTF

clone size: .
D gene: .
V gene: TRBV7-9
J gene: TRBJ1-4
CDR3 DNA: TGTGCCAGCAGCTTGGGGGGCGCGGGGGGTGAAAAACTGTTTTTT
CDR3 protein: CASSLGGAGGEKLFF

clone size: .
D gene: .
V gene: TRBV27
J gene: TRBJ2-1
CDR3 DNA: TGTGCCAGCGGAGCCTCAAACTCCTACAATGAGCAGTTCTTC
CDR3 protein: CASGASNSYNEQFF

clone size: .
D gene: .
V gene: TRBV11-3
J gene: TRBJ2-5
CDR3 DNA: TGTGCCAGCAGCTTAGGGAGGAGAGAGACCCAGTACTTC
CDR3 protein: CASSLGRRETQYF

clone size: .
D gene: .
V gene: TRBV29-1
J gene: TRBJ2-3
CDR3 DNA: TGCAGCGTTGACGGGGAGGAGGGGGCCAGCACAGATACGCAGTATTTT
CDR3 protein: CSVDGEEGASTDTQYF